This entry lists 9 T cell receptor beta chains sequenced from one sample in a study of T cell repertoires in cytomegalovirus infection. In TCRdb, the reads were re-called with MiXCR into one record per CDR3 protein. The sample records some 940,000 distinct CDR3 sequences, approximately 30% being singletons. For these TCRs, the target antigens are not known. Sequenced here: cultured CD8+ T cells from PBMCs, sampled from culture after CMV antigen stimulation. These receptors were collected from a human donor in good health (CMV status not recorded). Some clones in this sample may be carry-over from other donors' samples.

The chain carries TRBV15 and TRBJ2-5; TRBD1 aligns across 8 bases. This CDR3 contains 16 residues. V gave up 5 bases and J gave up 1 base; unmatched junction bases: 9. Looked up from germline, CDR1 is LNHNV and CDR2 is YYDKDF (reference sequence). Written as DNA, the CDR3 is TGTGCCACCAGCCTGACGTGGACAGGGATCCAAGAGACCCAGTACTTC. Protein sequence: CATSLTWTGIQETQYF.

This clonotype was recorded a few times. The chain uses TRBV7-9 and TRBJ2-1; 12 bases map to TRBD2. V shed 4 bases and J 2 bases; nucleotides not matched to a gene: 9. The CDR3 covers 18 residues. Germline CDR1 and CDR2: SEHNR and FQNEAQ (reference sequence). CDR3 DNA: TGTGCCAGCAGCTCTAGCGGGGGGGCAAGGGTCCCCTACAATGAGCAGTTCTTC. It encodes CASSSSGGARVPYNEQFF.

For this clonotype: With a much larger clone just one base away, this may be a read error. The CDR3 sequence: CASSPTDNDEQFF. As DNA, the CDR3 is TGTGCTAGCAGCCCGACTGACAATGATGAGCAGTTCTTC. The chain carries TRBV7-6 and TRBJ2-1, with D hard to call. The CDR3 totals 13 residues. The V gene's germline CDR1 is SGHVS and CDR2 FNYEAQ.

This clonotype has more than one count but fewer than ten. This chain uses TRBV6-5 with TRBJ2-3; the D gene is possibly TRBD2 (6 bases). Germline CDR1 and CDR2: MNHEY and SVGAGI. V was clipped by 4 bases and J by 2 bases, with 13 bases between them. The CDR3 length is 15 residues. The CDR3 coding sequence is TGTGCCAGCAGTTTTGTTCGGGGGACCACAGATACGCAGTATTTT. It specifies CASSFVRGTTDTQYF.

The rearrangement uses TRBV7-9 and TRBJ1-2; TRBD1 matches 7 bases. Germline CDR1 reads SEHNR; CDR2 reads FQNEAQ (reference sequence). The CDR3 has 13 amino acids. Trimming took 5 bases from V and 4 from J; bases not matched to a gene: 4. This chain's CDR3 is CASSEGALYGYTF. CDR3 DNA: TGTGCCAGCAGCGAGGGGGCACTCTATGGCTACACCTTC.

V usage is TRBV10-1 and J usage is TRBJ1-2; D unclear. V was shortened by 3 bases and J by 4 bases, with 12 bases between the two germline ends. The germline CDR1 and CDR2 sequences are WNHNN and SYGVQD (reference sequence). The CDR3 consists of 14 residues. CDR3 region: CASSDSESGYGYTF. The CDR3 region has the DNA TGCGCCAGCAGTGACTCAGAATCCGGCTATGGCTACACCTTC.

This clonotype was found a few times. The chain is built from TRBV6-5 and TRBJ1-5, with 7 bases aligning to TRBD1. Germline V gives CDR1 MNHEY, CDR2 SVGAGI. V was pared by 6 bases and J by 2 bases, with 7 bases of the junction left unmatched. The CDR3 spans 15 residues. Here the CDR3 reads CASRQGRDGNQPQHF. DNA for the CDR3: TGTGCCAGCAGACAGGGGCGAGATGGCAATCAGCCCCAGCATTTT.

This chain uses TRBV7-9 with TRBJ2-3; 10 bases line up with TRBD2. J was trimmed by 10 bases and V by 1 base; bases with no gene match: 14. The length of the CDR3 is 17 residues. Per germline, CDR1 SEHNR and CDR2 FQNEAQ (reference sequence). The CDR3 DNA sequence: TGTGCCAGCAGCTTAGATTGGACTAGCGGACCCCCGGCGGCGCAGTATTTT. Residues: CASSLDWTSGPPAAQYF.

This clonotype was detected a few times. This chain connects TRBV27 to TRBJ2-7; D is ambiguous. Trimming left V 2 bases short and J 7 bases short, with 12 bases between. CDR1 MNHEY and CDR2 SMNVEV come from the germline V gene (reference sequence). The CDR3 has 13 amino acids. The DNA for the CDR3 is TGTGCCAGCAGTTTAATCCCCGACCTGGAGCAGTACTTC. Translation gives CASSLIPDLEQYF.